This TCR beta chain was sequenced in a study of CD8+ T cells in alopecia areata. Study-wide background: Tofacitinib dosing lasted 6 to 18 months, which was then followed by 6 months off drug.

RNA was isolated and reverse transcribed to cDNA, the sequencing template. Libraries were prepared by immunoSEQ multiplex PCR; TCRdb keeps only in-frame clonotypes and omits some of them. Of approximately 160,000 clones in the sample, approximately 57% are singletons; the top ten hold 14%. Germline assignment: CDR1 SGHRS and CDR2 YFSETQ. V was shortened by 0 bases and J by 3 bases, with 11 bases between the two germline ends. The CDR3 runs 15 residues. General observations from the study: Scalp sequencing captures resident alphabeta T cells of normal skin too. Throughout tofacitinib, many expanded lesional clones continued to persist in scalp and blood.

A note on this clone: Its antigen is undetermined.

As to treatment: oral pan-JAK inhibitor, 5-10 mg twice daily. The chain joins TRBV5-1 to TRBJ2-3; weak D call: TRBD2 (6 bases). Sample: CD4+ T cells sorted from blood, taken at week 24, from a patient treated with tofacitinib. The sequence was collected from a human donor with alopecia areata. The DNA for the CDR3 is TGCGCCAGCAGCTTGGTCGGCGGGGCTACAGATACGCAGTATTTT. This sequence encodes CASSLVGGATDTQYF.